This passage covers 5 T cell receptor beta chains from one sample sequenced in a study of PD-1 blockade in classical Hodgkin lymphoma. Time point here: cycle 4 day 1 (C4D1), after 5 to 7 weeks of nivolumab. No patient escaped relapse after autologous stem cell transplantation, and brentuximab vedotin exposure varied. Assay: immunoSEQ multiplex PCR; the TCRdb copy retains only in-frame clones and omits some. The sample yields roughly 39,000 clones, more than 60% seen once. This sample comprised peripheral blood mononuclear cells (PBMCs), obtained before the fourth cycle of nivolumab. Source of these receptors: a human donor with classical Hodgkin lymphoma.

This clone was recorded once. The chain joins TRBV9 to TRBJ1-6, with TRBD1 matching over 8 bases. The ends lost 3 bases at V and 10 bases at J; junction bases unmatched: 12. This CDR3 is 16 amino acids long. Germline V gives CDR1 SGDLS, CDR2 YYNGEE. The CDR3 nucleotides read TGTGCCAGCAGCGCGAGAGCACAGGGGGTTGTGTCACCCCTCCACTTT. Its protein is CASSARAQGVVSPLHF.

V gene TRBV11-2 combines with J gene TRBJ1-5; D remains ambiguous. This CDR3 contains 13 residues. The germline CDR1 and CDR2 sequences are SGHAT and FQNNGV. Trimming took off 2 bases at V and 6 bases at J, with 8 bases between the two ends. The CDR3 DNA sequence: TGTGCCAGCAGCTTACTCAATGGTCAGCCCCAGCATTTT. Amino acids: CASSLLNGQPQHF.

V is TRBV19 and J is TRBJ2-3; 12 bases agree with TRBD2. The CDR3 sequence is 14 residues long. Germline values: CDR1 LNHDA, CDR2 SQIVND (reference sequence). The V and J ends lost 6 bases and 8 bases, in that order; junction bases with no gene match: 6. The CDR3 DNA is TGTGCCAGTAGAGATCTAGCGGGGGGGCCTACGCAGTATTTT. Translated, it gives CASRDLAGGPTQYF.

The rearrangement joins TRBV15 to TRBJ1-3; the D is unclear. Germline V gene sequence: CDR1 LNHNV, CDR2 YYDKDF (reference sequence). Trimming removed 3 bases from V and 2 bases from J, with 5 bases in between. The CDR3 is made up of 13 amino acids. The CDR3 bases are TGTGCCACCAGCAGGGAGGCTGGAAACACCATATATTTT. Its protein is CATSREAGNTIYF. The full variable domain, rest sourced from reference TRBV15 and TRBJ1-3, is DAMVIQNPRYQVTQFGKPVTLSCSQTLNHNVMYWYQQKSSQAPKLLFHYYDKDFNNEADTPDNFQSRRPNTSFCFLDIRSPGLGDTAMYLCATSREAGNTIYFGEGSWLTVV.

The chain is built from TRBV7-2 and TRBJ2-1, with TRBD2 matching 11 bases. V lost 6 bases, J lost 7 bases, and 5 bases stayed unmatched. The germline gives CDR1 SGHTA, CDR2 FQGNSA. The CDR3 loop spans 14 amino acids. This chain's CDR3 is CASSIAGGRNEQFF. The CDR3, as DNA: TGTGCCAGCAGTATAGCGGGGGGGCGTAATGAGCAGTTCTTC.